This TCR beta chain emerged from a study of cytomegalovirus exposure and HLA in healthy donors. PCR employed 60 Vbeta and 13 Jbeta primers. The data were produced by immunoSEQ multiplex PCR, yet TCRdb's version contains in-frame clones alone and is incomplete. Of about 130,000 clones listed, roughly 80% are singletons. This CDR3 region has 18 residues. Unmatched junction bases numbered 19, after V lost 4 bases and J lost 7 bases. Germline CDR1 reads SGHKS; CDR2 reads YYEKEE (reference sequence). The sample was PBMCs. The sequence derives from a female donor in good health and CMV-seronegative. This chain connects TRBV5-5 to TRBJ2-7; 11 nucleotides match TRBD2. DNA of the CDR3: TGTGCCAGCAGCCTGTTAAGTAGCGGGAGGGCTATATCGGGGGAGCAGTACTTC. Translated, it gives CASSLLSSGRAISGEQYF.